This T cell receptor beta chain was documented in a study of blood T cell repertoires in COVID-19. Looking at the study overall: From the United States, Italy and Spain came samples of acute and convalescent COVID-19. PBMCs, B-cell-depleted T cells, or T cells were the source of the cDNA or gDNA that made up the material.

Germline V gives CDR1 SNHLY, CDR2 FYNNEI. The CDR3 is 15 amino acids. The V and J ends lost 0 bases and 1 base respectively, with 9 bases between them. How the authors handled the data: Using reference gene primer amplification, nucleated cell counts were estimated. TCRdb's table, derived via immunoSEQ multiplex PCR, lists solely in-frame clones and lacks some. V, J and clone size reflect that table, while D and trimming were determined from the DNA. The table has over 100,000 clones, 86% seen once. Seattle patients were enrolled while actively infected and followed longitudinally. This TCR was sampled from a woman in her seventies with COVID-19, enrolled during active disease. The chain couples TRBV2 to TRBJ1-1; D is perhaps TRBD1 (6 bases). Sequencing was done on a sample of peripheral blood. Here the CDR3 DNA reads TGTGCCAGCAGTGAAGCGCGGGGGCCGAACACTGAAGCTTTCTTT. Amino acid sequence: CASSEARGPNTEAFF.